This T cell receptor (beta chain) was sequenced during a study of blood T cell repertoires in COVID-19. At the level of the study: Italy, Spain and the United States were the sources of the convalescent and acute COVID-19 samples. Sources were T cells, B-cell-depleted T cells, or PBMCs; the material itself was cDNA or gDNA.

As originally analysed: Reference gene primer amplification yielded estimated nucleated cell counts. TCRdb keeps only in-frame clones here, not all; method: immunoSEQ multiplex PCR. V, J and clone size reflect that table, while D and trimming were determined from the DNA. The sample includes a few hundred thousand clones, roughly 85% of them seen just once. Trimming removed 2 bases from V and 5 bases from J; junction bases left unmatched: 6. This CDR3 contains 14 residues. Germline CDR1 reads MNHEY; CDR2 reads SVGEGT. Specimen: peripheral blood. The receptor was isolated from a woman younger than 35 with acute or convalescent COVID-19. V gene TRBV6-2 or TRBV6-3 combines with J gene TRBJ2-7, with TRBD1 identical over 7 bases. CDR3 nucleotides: TGTGCCAGCAGTTACGAGGCAGACAGGGACGAGCAGTACTTC. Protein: CASSYEADRDEQYF.